This record looks at one T cell receptor (beta chain) sequence and its context. This sample was taken from a study of blood T cells in healthy people across ages. CDR1 and CDR2 (germline): DFQATT, SNEGSKA (reference sequence). Trimming removed 3 bases from V and 3 bases from J; junction bases left unmatched: 11. This CDR3 comprises 18 residues. The use of a sample-barcoded 5' primer and a J-beta primer mix characterized a second PCR of about 7 to 12 cycles. MiXCR, applied by TCRdb to the 5' RACE reads, yields one record per CDR3 protein. The sample lists 550,000 to 600,000 distinct CDR3 sequences; roughly 48% were seen once.

This TCR derives from a man older than 75 in good health. The sequenced sample was blood. The rearrangement links TRBV20-1 to TRBJ2-3, with TRBD2 matching 14 bases. Here the CDR3 reads CSASNPRTSGRLTDTQYF. The CDR3 coding sequence is TGCAGTGCTAGTAACCCCCGGACTAGCGGGAGGTTAACAGATACGCAGTATTTT.